This T cell receptor beta chain originates from a study of blood T cells in healthy people across ages. Many counts were recorded for this clonotype. Its antigen is undetermined. Then a second PCR, running about 6 to 11 cycles, was carried out with a sample-barcoded 5' primer and a J-beta primer mix. TCRdb independently ran MiXCR on the 5' RACE reads; one entry per CDR3 protein. In the table there are more than 800,000 distinct CDR3 sequences, less than 35% of which are singletons. The germline V gene has CDR1 KGHDR and CDR2 SFDVKD. V was shortened by 4 bases and J by 2 bases, with 18 bases between the two germline ends. There are 17 residues in the CDR3. Whole-study findings and limits: TCR beta diversity was tightly associated with the proportion of naive T cells. The lack of PBMC sorting stopped any conclusive naive versus antigen-experienced comparison.

The V and J genes are TRBV24-1 and TRBJ2-3; possibly TRBD2 for D (6 bases). The clonotype originates from a woman of 80 years or more in good health. The specimen sequenced was blood. CDR3: CATSDGPTGLITDTQYF. CDR3 DNA sequence: TGTGCCACCAGTGACGGACCGACGGGACTCATCACAGATACGCAGTATTTT.